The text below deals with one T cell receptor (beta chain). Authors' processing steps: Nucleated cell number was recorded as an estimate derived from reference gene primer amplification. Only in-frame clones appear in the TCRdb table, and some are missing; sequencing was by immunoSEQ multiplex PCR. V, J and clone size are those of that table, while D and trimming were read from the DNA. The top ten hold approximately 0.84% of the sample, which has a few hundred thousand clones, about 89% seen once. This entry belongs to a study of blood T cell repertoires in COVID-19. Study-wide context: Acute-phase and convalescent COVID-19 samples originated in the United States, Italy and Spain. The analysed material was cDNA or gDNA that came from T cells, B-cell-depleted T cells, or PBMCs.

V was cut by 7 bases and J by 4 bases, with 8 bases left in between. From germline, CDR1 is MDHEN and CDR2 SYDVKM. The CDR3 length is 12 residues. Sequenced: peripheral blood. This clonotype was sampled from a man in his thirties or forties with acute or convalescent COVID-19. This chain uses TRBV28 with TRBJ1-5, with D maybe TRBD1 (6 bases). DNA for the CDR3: TGTGCCAGCACAGGGGTTAATCAGCCCCAGCATTTT. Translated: CASTGVNQPQHF. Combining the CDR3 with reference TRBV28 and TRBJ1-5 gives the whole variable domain DVKVTQSSRYLVKRTGEKVFLECVQDMDHENMFWYRQDPGLGLRLIYFSYDVKMKEKGDIPEGYSVSREKKERFSLILESASTNQTSMYLCASTGVNQPQHFGDGTRLSIL.